Presented here are 23 T cell receptor beta chains from one specimen sequenced in a study of T cell responses to AZD1222 COVID-19 vaccine. Assay used: immunoSEQ multiplex PCR; TCRdb lists only in-frame clones, some missing. The sample has around 160,000 clones, 80% to 95% seen once. The sample here was peripheral blood, taken on day 0 of MenACWY control vaccination. The receptors originated from an adult in good health.

The chain is built from TRBV5-1 and TRBJ1-6, with 8 bases matching TRBD1. Germline trimming cut 4 bases from V and 9 bases from J; bases unmatched to any gene: 6. Germline loops: CDR1 SGHRS, CDR2 YFSETQ. The CDR3 contains 14 residues. The CDR3 is CASSKGQGSSPLHF. Written as DNA, the CDR3 is TGCGCCAGCAGCAAAGGACAGGGTAGTTCACCCCTCCACTTT.

In its sample, this clone was seen once. V usage is TRBV25-1 and J usage is TRBJ1-2, with D unresolved. The CDR3 has 13 amino acids. The germline V and J ends were trimmed by 3 bases and 8 bases, with 13 bases remaining between them. Germline loops: CDR1 MGHDK, CDR2 SYGVNS. The CDR3 DNA reads as TGTGCCAGCAGTGACGGGCAGGATATGGGCTACACCTTC. It specifies CASSDGQDMGYTF.

The gene calls are TRBV5-1 and TRBJ1-6; D is possibly TRBD1 (5 bases). The CDR3 is made up of 14 amino acids. Trimming shortened V by 0 bases and J by 9 bases, and 10 bases separated the two germline ends. In germline, CDR1 is SGHRS, CDR2 YFSETQ. For the CDR3, the DNA is TGCGCCAGCAGCTTGGAGGGGCCTATTTCACCCCTCCACTTT. Its translation is CASSLEGPISPLHF.

This clone has a single count. The genes are TRBV5-5 and TRBJ1-5, with TRBD1 matching over 10 bases. This CDR3 has 15 residues. Losses at the gene ends were 4 bases for V and 6 bases for J; bases not matched to a gene: 7. From germline, CDR1 is SGHKS and CDR2 YYEKEE (reference sequence). CDR3 sequence: CASSKTGTGAQPQHF. DNA for the CDR3: TGTGCCAGCAGCAAGACCGGGACAGGGGCTCAGCCCCAGCATTTT.

This chain connects TRBV27 to TRBJ2-1; possible D gene TRBD1, 5 bases. This CDR3 is 13 amino acids long. V lost 5 bases to trimming and J lost 8 bases, with 13 bases between them. Per the germline V gene, CDR1 is MNHEY and CDR2 is SMNVEV (reference sequence). The CDR3 DNA reads TGTGCCAGCAGTACCTATCTCAGGGATGAGCAGTTCTTC. It yields the protein CASSTYLRDEQFF.

The chain has TRBV6-6 and TRBJ1-3, with D hard to call. Germline V gives CDR1 MNHNY, CDR2 SVGAGI (reference sequence). Trimming removed 7 bases at V and 4 bases at J, with 11 bases between. The CDR3 is 13 residues long. The CDR3 protein is CASINTGGNTIYF. CDR3 in DNA: TGTGCCAGCATCAATACCGGGGGAAACACCATATATTTT.

The chain is built from TRBV28 and TRBJ1-4; weak D call: TRBD1 (5 bases). The germline V and J ends were trimmed by 3 bases and 8 bases, with 13 bases remaining between them. CDR3 length: 14 residues. The germline V gene encodes CDR1 MDHEN and CDR2 SYDVKM. The CDR3 DNA sequence: TGTGCCAGCAGTTTGAGGGACGGCCTAGAAAAACTGTTTTTT. Encoded protein: CASSLRDGLEKLFF.

The rearrangement links TRBV7-2 to TRBJ2-5, with no clear D. CDR1 and CDR2 from the germline V gene are SGHTA and FQGNSA. Trimming took off 5 bases at V and 2 bases at J, with 12 bases between the two ends. The CDR3 loop spans 14 amino acids. Here the CDR3 DNA reads TGTGCCAGCAGCGGTCCGGGCTCTCAAGAGACCCAGTACTTC. Its translation: CASSGPGSQETQYF. Full variable domain (remainder filled in from reference TRBV7-2 and TRBJ2-5): GAGVSQSPSNKVTEKGKDVELRCDPISGHTALYWYRQSLGQGLEFLIYFQGNSAPDKSGLPSDRFSAERTGGSVSTLTIQRTQQEDSAVYLCASSGPGSQETQYFGPGTRLLVL.

The chain links TRBV23-1 to TRBJ1-2; TRBD1 might be the D (5 bases). TRBV23-1 is reported as an ORF; its role is uncertain. The CDR3 covers 13 residues. V gave up 6 bases and J gave up 9 bases, with 17 bases separating them. The CDR3 coding sequence is TGCGCCAGCAGCCGGGACGGGCCTATTTGCTACACCTTC. This codes for CASSRDGPICYTF.

This clone was seen once. The rearrangement uses TRBV12-3 or TRBV12-4 and TRBJ2-7; no definite D call. The CDR3 is 12 amino acids. With 6 bases removed from V and 0 bases from J, the gap between germline ends came to 6 bases. The CDR3 loop reads CASRGGSYEQYF. The CDR3 nucleotides read TGTGCCAGCAGGGGTGGCTCCTACGAGCAGTACTTC.

This chain connects TRBV3-1 (or the pseudogene TRBV3-2) to TRBJ1-1, with D uncertain. This CDR3 spans 14 amino acids. The germline CDR1 and CDR2 sequences are LGHDT and YNNKEL (reference sequence). V was shortened by 1 base and J by 0 bases, with 6 bases between the two germline ends. In DNA, the CDR3 is TGTGCCAGCAGCCAAGTCTCGGTGAACACTGAAGCTTTCTTT. It encodes CASSQVSVNTEAFF.

This sequence joins TRBV7-2 and TRBJ1-6, with unresolved D. CDR1 and CDR2 from the germline V gene are SGHTA and FQGNSA. The CDR3 runs to 16 residues. The V end was cut by 5 bases, the J end by 7 bases, with 18 bases between. The CDR3 sequence: CASSHPVGNWNSPLHF. CDR3 DNA sequence: TGTGCCAGCAGCCACCCCGTGGGAAATTGGAATTCACCCCTCCACTTT.

This rearrangement joins TRBV27 to TRBJ2-2; a possible D gene is TRBD1 (6 bases). V lost 2 bases to trimming and J lost 6 bases, with 13 bases between them. Germline V lookup: CDR1 MNHEY, CDR2 SMNVEV (reference sequence). This CDR3 comprises 15 residues. This chain's CDR3 is CASSLAGEFPGELFF. CDR3 DNA: TGTGCCAGCAGTTTAGCAGGGGAGTTTCCCGGGGAGCTGTTTTTT.

The chain has TRBV5-1 and TRBJ1-3; 8 nucleotides line up with TRBD1. Per germline, CDR1 SGHRS and CDR2 YFSETQ. The trim removed 0 bases at V and 4 bases at J, leaving 0 bases unmatched. CDR3 length equals 14 residues. CDR3 loop: CASSLGTGGNTIYF. In nucleotides, the CDR3 is TGCGCCAGCAGCTTGGGGACAGGGGGAAACACCATATATTTT.

The table lists this clone with many counts. The same CDR3 also results from other DNA sequences found in this sample. The genes are TRBV27 and TRBJ2-1; no clear D. Deletions cut 4 bases from V and 0 bases from J, with 7 bases between. The CDR3 extends over 14 amino acids. Germline values: CDR1 MNHEY, CDR2 SMNVEV (reference sequence). CDR3 nucleotide sequence: TGTGCCAGCAGTTCCCGAGGCTCCTACAATGAGCAGTTCTTC. Translating it yields CASSSRGSYNEQFF.

The V gene is TRBV9, the J gene TRBJ1-5; D remains ambiguous. Germline CDR1 SGDLS, CDR2 YYNGEE. The V and J ends lost 4 bases and 7 bases respectively, with 12 bases between them. The CDR3 is 13 amino acids. The CDR3 region is CASSPDPDQPQHF. CDR3 bases: TGTGCCAGCAGCCCGGACCCAGACCAGCCCCAGCATTTT.

The chain joins TRBV15 to TRBJ1-1; D call uncertain. The CDR3 covers 14 residues. Germline V lookup: CDR1 LNHNV, CDR2 YYDKDF (reference sequence). The V end was cut by 3 bases, the J end by 0 bases, with 8 bases between. CDR3 sequence (DNA): TGTGCCACCAGCAGGGGCGGCATGAACACTGAAGCTTTCTTT. Protein sequence: CATSRGGMNTEAFF.

This chain uses TRBV29-1 with TRBJ1-2, with D uncertain. Germline CDR1 is SQVTM and CDR2 is ANQGSEA. The CDR3 contains 11 residues. V was cut by 7 bases and J by 8 bases, with 14 bases left in between. The CDR3 region has the DNA TGCAGCGGCCGGGGTAGTGGCGGCTACACCTTC. Protein sequence: CSGRGSGGYTF.

The V gene is TRBV18, the J gene TRBJ1-5, with D unclear. This CDR3 comprises 14 residues. The V end lost 3 bases, the J end lost 5 bases, and 11 bases lay between the germline ends. Germline-derived CDR1 and CDR2 are KGHSH and LQKENI. CDR3 residues: CASSPGGVDQPQHF. The CDR3 nucleotides are TGTGCCAGCTCACCGGGTGGAGTCGATCAGCCCCAGCATTTT. The variable domain in full, with the rest retrieved from reference TRBV18 and TRBJ1-5, is NAGVMQNPRHLVRRRGQEARLRCSPMKGHSHVYWYRQLPEEGLKFMVYLQKENIIDESGMPKERFSAEFPKEGPSILRIQQVVRGDSAAYFCASSPGGVDQPQHFGDGTRLSIL.

CDR3 protein: CASSARVEKLFF. In DNA, the CDR3 is TGTGCCAGCAGCGCCCGGGTCGAAAAACTGTTTTTT. The chain links TRBV28 to TRBJ1-4; D gene ambiguous. Germline CDR1 is MDHEN and CDR2 is SYDVKM. The CDR3 covers 12 residues. V lost 6 bases and J lost 8, with 10 bases in between. Based on the CDR3 plus reference TRBV28 and TRBJ1-4, the full variable domain is DVKVTQSSRYLVKRTGEKVFLECVQDMDHENMFWYRQDPGLGLRLIYFSYDVKMKEKGDIPEGYSVSREKKERFSLILESASTNQTSMYLCASSARVEKLFFGSGTQLSVL.

The J gene is TRBJ2-2, the V gene TRBV4-2; D may be TRBD1 or TRBD2 (5 bases each). This CDR3 has 16 amino acids. The germline CDR1 and CDR2 sequences are LGHNA and YNFKEQ. V dropped 1 base and J dropped 3 bases, with 12 bases sitting between them. The DNA for the CDR3 is TGTGCCAGCAGCCAAGTCGGGGCCCTCGACACCGGGGAGCTGTTTTTT. This sequence encodes CASSQVGALDTGELFF.

This clone has only a few counts. The chain combines TRBV12-3 or TRBV12-4 with TRBJ2-7, with D uncertain. The V and J ends lost 1 base and 3 bases respectively, with 1 base between them. The CDR3 runs 11 residues. CDR3 sequence (DNA): TGTGCCAGCAGTTTAGACTACGAGCAGTACTTC. It translates to CASSLDYEQYF.

The rearrangement joins TRBV18 to TRBJ1-4; D not resolved. V was shortened by 3 bases and J by 8 bases, with 16 bases between the two germline ends. The CDR3 contains 15 residues. CDR1 and CDR2 from the germline V gene are KGHSH and LQKENI. The CDR3 loop is CASSPPVPAGEKLFF. Here the CDR3 DNA reads TGTGCCAGCTCACCGCCTGTTCCAGCCGGCGAAAAACTGTTTTTT.